This T cell receptor (beta chain) comes out of a study of shared clonotypes between healthy human individuals (dated by TCRdb to 2018 to 2021). Looking at the study overall: Two women and a few men aged 18 to 49 years were included in the cohort. Per donor, three plates each were used for CD4 naive and CD4 memory, two for CD8 naive, and one for CD8 memory. To increase sequencing depth and limit assay-specific biases, TCR repertoire library preparation and sequencing were carried out by different laboratories using diverse techniques. Between about 0.85 and 9.5 billion PBMCs per donor were obtained by leukapheresis. Blood TCR repertoires of about 5 healthy adults were deeply sequenced to estimate repertoire size and the extent of clonotype sharing between individuals.

The CDR3 covers 15 residues, taking in both the cysteine and the phenylalanine. The retained sequence is limited to the CDR3, 45 bases, with the frame set at the first base. At the junction V is shortened by 7 bases and J by 6 bases, with 19 bases in between. The germline V gene encodes CDR1 MDHEN and CDR2 SYDVKM. The donors were healthy, HIV-negative adults who had no recently reported acute infections or vaccinations. Every donor was a Caucasian adult living in Nashville, Tennessee, USA. Magnetic negative selection was used to enrich CD4+ T cells, after which naive cells were positively selected on CD45RA and the negative fraction became the memory subset. Blood was collected by leukapheresis, and PBMCs were isolated by Ficoll-Histopaque density gradient centrifugation and then cryopreserved in liquid nitrogen vapor phase. Analytical flow cytometry was used to check the purity and quantity of each magnetically sorted T cell population. From each sorted fraction, genomic DNA was isolated and quantified by UV absorbance on a Nanodrop 2000c.

Note on this clone: Its binding antigen is unknown. No base qualities exist here, and no much larger clone lies one base off it.

Using the deep immunoSEQ assay, TCR CDR3 regions were amplified from genomic DNA by multiplex PCR. For each cell subset, the extracted genomic DNA was distributed evenly across all wells of several immunoSEQ 96-well plates, and each plate served as one replicate. For sorted subsets, 150 to 250 ng of genomic DNA, equivalent to 25,000 to 30,000 T cell genomes, went into each replicate PCR. Purified libraries were quantified with a Qubit 3.0 fluorometer, sized on a Bioanalyzer 2100, and re-quantified with the KAPA Library Quantification kit. Every immunoSEQ 96-well plate was sequenced on a dedicated single-read 150-cycle Illumina NextSeq 550 flow cell. The source study handled its data this way. Because the immunoSEQ output held only junctional sequences and lacked quality scores, the filtering could not match the filtering applied to full-length reads. Sequences were annotated with PyIR, a Python wrapper for IgBLAST v1.9, using IMGT germline references to assign V/J genes and CDR3. Any read was removed if the V/J assignment was weak (E-value above 1e-6), the CDR3 was missing, or the read contained stop codons, out-of-frame junctions, or ambiguous translated residues. V3J clonotypes were defined as sequences sharing an identical inferred V gene, J gene, and CDR3 amino acid sequence. Percentage overlap between repertoires was calculated by dividing the number of shared unique clonotypes by the size of the smaller repertoire. RTK rarefaction, the Chao1 estimator, and Recon v2.1 estimates of unobserved clonotypes were used to assess repertoire richness. For all TCRbeta clonotypes obtained by the gDNA method from several donors, generation probabilities were computed with OLGA. This is the immuneACCESS table as TCRdb keeps it, with only in-frame sequences that have V and J called. A part of the clones is gone; compared with another copy, unresolved V genes explain less than half, and the rest is unexplained. D and trimming were read from the DNA, whereas the V and J calls and clone size are those reported in that table. Within this sample are just over 2,000,000 clones, with about 95% of them counted one time only. 0.1% to 0.15% of the sample is in the top ten clones.

On the study overall, not on this receptor specifically: Naive subsets generally had larger estimated clonotype richness than memory subsets. Higher generation probabilities were observed for clonotypes shared by all four sorted-subset donors than for non-shared clonotypes. Because the study included only a small number of donors, the genetic and exposure-history diversity represented was limited. Based on pairwise subsampling, the degree of clonotype sharing among donors was expected to be affected by sequencing depth. Sampling was limited to blood, and TCR repertoires in tissue likely differ from TCR repertoires in blood. Across a handful of donors, 5% to 6% of naive CD4, 3% to 4% of naive CD8, 2.3% of memory CD4, and 0.3% to 0.45% of memory CD8 clonotypes were shared. Rarefaction of sorted-subset datasets indicated incomplete sequencing despite the large sequencing depth.

The sequenced sample consisted of naive CD4+ T cells sorted from blood. The meaning of the sample's cell subset or site label: CD45RA+ positively selected. This TCR was recovered from a man between 18 and 29 years old in good health. The rearrangement joined TRBV28 to TRBJ1-5; matching of 5 bases hints at TRBD1 as the D gene. Read as DNA, the sequence is TGTGCCAGCACACCGCCCCTTTGGGGGTTTCAGCCCCAGCATTTT. The encoded protein is CASTPPLWGFQPQHF.